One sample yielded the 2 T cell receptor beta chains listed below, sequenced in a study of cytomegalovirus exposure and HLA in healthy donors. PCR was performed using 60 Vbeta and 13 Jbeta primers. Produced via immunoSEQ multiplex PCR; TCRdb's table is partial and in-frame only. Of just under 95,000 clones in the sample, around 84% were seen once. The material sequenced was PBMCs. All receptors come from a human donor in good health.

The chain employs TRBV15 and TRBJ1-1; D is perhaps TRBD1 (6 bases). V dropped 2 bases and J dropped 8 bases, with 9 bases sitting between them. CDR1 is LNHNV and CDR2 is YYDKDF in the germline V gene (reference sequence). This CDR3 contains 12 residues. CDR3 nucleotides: TGTGCCACCAGCAGAAGGACAGAAGAAGCTTTCTTT. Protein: CATSRRTEEAFF. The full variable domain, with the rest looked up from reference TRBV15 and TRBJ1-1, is DAMVIQNPRYQVTQFGKPVTLSCSQTLNHNVMYWYQQKSSQAPKLLFHYYDKDFNNEADTPDNFQSRRPNTSFCFLDIRSPGLGDTAMYLCATSRRTEEAFFGQGTRLTVV.

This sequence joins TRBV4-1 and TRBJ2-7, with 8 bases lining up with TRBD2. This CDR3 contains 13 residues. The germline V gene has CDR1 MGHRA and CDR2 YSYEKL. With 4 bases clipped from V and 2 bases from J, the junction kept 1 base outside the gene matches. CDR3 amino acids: CASSPGGAYEQYF. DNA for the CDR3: TGCGCCAGCAGCCCCGGGGGGGCCTACGAGCAGTACTTC.